This T cell receptor beta chain was obtained from a study of cytomegalovirus exposure and HLA in healthy donors. The primer mix had 60 Vbeta and 13 Jbeta primers. Clones were sequenced by immunoSEQ multiplex PCR, and TCRdb holds only the in-frame ones, with some missing. The table records 100,000 to 150,000 clones, 65% to 85% of them present only once. The source material was PBMCs. The receptor comes from a man between 18 and 35 years old in good health and CMV-seropositive.

This chain's CDR3 is CASSPSLVTGELFF. CDR3 nucleotide sequence: TGTGCCAGCAGTCCGTCACTAGTTACCGGGGAGCTGTTTTTT. J is TRBJ2-2 and V is TRBV6-5; tentatively, D is TRBD2 (5 bases). The V gene's germline CDR1 is MNHEY and CDR2 SVGAGI. The CDR3 loop spans 14 amino acids. Trimming left V 5 bases short and J 5 bases short, with 12 bases between.